This T cell receptor beta chain was profiled in a study of T cell responses to AZD1222 COVID-19 vaccine. V lost 10 bases and J 1 base, leaving 14 bases between the germline ends. Germline CDR1 reads SGHRS; CDR2 reads YFSETQ. This CDR3 is built from 14 residues. Repertoires were generated with immunoSEQ multiplex PCR, while TCRdb's copy carries only in-frame clones and drops some. The sample has some 84,000 clones, about 83% seen once. The sequence came from an adult who received the AZD1222 COVID-19 vaccine. The specimen comprised peripheral blood, sampled 28 days after the second AZD1222 dose. The chain employs TRBV5-1 and TRBJ2-2; no firm D call. CDR3 in DNA: TGCGCCCCACGACAATTGGGGAACACCGGGGAGCTGTTTTTT. Amino acids: CAPRQLGNTGELFF.